This T cell receptor beta chain is drawn from a study of T cells in Graves' hyperthyroidism and ophthalmopathy. The TCR beta CDR3 regions underwent amplification using RNA transcripts as the source. Using the HTBI primer set, a first-round RT-PCR was run on the TCR CDR3. TCRdb fed the multiplex PCR reads into MiXCR, producing one record per CDR3 protein. Among hundreds of thousands of distinct CDR3 sequences listed, approximately 23% were seen once. Many counts were recorded for this clonotype. The sequenced sample consisted of blood. This TCR was sampled from a woman between 65 and 79 years old with Graves' ophthalmopathy.

CDR3 sequence reads: CASRSTGMAYEQYF. The CDR3 coding sequence is TGTGCCAGCAGATCGACAGGGATGGCCTACGAGCAGTACTTC. This sequence joins TRBV28 and TRBJ2-7; 7 bases map to TRBD1. V shed 6 bases, J shed 2 bases, and the junction held 7 bases outside the gene matches. CDR3 size: 14 residues. Germline V gene sequence: CDR1 MDHEN, CDR2 SYDVKM.